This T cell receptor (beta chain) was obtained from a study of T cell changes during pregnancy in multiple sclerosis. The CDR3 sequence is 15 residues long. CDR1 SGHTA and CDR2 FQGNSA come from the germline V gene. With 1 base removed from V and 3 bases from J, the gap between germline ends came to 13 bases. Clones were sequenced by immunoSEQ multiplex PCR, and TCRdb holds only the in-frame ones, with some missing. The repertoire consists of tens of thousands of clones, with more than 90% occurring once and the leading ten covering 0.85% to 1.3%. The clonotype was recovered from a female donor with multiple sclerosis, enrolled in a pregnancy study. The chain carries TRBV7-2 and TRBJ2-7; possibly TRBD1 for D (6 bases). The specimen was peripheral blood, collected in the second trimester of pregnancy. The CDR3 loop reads CASSLGAGDRYEQYF. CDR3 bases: TGTGCCAGCAGCTTAGGGGCAGGGGACCGCTACGAGCAGTACTTC.